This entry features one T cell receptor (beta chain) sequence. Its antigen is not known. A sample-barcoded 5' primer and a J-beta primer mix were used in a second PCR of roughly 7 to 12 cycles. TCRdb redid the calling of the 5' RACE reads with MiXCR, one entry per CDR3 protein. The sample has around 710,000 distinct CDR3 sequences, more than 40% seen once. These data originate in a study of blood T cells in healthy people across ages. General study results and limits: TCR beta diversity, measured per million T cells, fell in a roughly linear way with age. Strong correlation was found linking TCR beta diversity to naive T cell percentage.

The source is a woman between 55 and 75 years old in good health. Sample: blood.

CDR3 residues: CASSFSLTIRLRMNTEAFF. The CDR3 nucleotides read TGTGCCAGCAGCTTTTCCTTGACTATCAGACTACGAATGAACACTGAAGCTTTCTTT. This sequence joins TRBV13 and TRBJ1-1; D is unclear. The CDR3 spans 19 residues. Germline lookup yields CDR1 PRHDT and CDR2 FYEKMQ (reference sequence). Trimming cost V 3 bases and J 0 bases, with 23 bases left between them. The whole variable domain, filled in from reference TRBV13 and TRBJ1-1, reads AAGVIQSPRHLIKEKRETATLKCYPIPRHDTVYWYQQGPGQDPQFLISFYEKMQSDKGSIPDRFSAQQFSDYHSELNMSSLELGDSALYFCASSFSLTIRLRMNTEAFFGQGTRLTVV.